Sequencing of this T cell receptor beta chain was carried out in a study of tumor-infiltrating lymphocytes in primary liver carcinoma. The researchers produced TCR beta cDNA from 500 to 550 ng total RNA with a constant-region primer. Construction of TCR beta libraries relied on three successive nested multiplex PCR rounds employing slightly modified ARM-PCR. Forward primers for TRBV1-TRBV30 and a C-beta reverse primer served the first two PCR rounds, at around 11 cycles each. TCRdb re-analysed the multiplex PCR reads in MiXCR, keeping a single row per CDR3 protein. The data contain 310,000 or so distinct CDR3 sequences, 45% to 70% of them singletons. This clonotype was detected only once. The junction departs from the called germline gene at one end, perhaps through a read error. The CDR3 sequence is 15 residues long. Germline CDR1 reads MGHRA; CDR2 reads YSYEKL. Germline DNA was also extracted, and blood RNA was taken from unsorted whole blood.

The rearrangement links TRBV4-1 to TRBJ1-6; D uncertain. The material sequenced was peripheral blood. The TCR was taken from a woman between 25 and 40 years old with primary liver carcinoma and hepatitis B virus infection. CDR3 sequence reads: CANSSGFGRESPPHF. CDR3 DNA sequence: TGCGCCAACAGCTCGGGGTTTGGCAGAGAGTCACCCCCCCACTTT.